Sequencing of this TCR beta chain was carried out in a study of T cells after yellow fever vaccination. Making TCR cDNA involved 5'RACE template switching, which added UMIs and a universal primer site. TCRdb itself ran the 5' RACE reads through MiXCR, one entry per CDR3 protein. Counted here are 620,000 or so distinct CDR3 sequences, about a sixth occurring once; the ten biggest clones make up 17%. Whole-study findings and limits: By day 5 rather than day 15, the secondary response had peaked, though it was weaker.

This clonotype was counted ten times or more. Its specificity is unknown. CDR1 and CDR2 from the germline V gene are SGHRS and YFSETQ. Trimming cost V 10 bases and J 5 bases, with 15 bases left between them. The CDR3 covers 12 residues. The starting material was PBMCs, obtained more than 4 days after the first yellow fever vaccination. This sequence joins TRBV5-1 and TRBJ2-5; D might be TRBD1 (6 bases). The clonotype comes from a man between 18 and 29 years old who received the YFV17D yellow fever vaccine. CDR3 protein: CASGAGFETQYF. In DNA form, the CDR3 reads TGCGCCTCAGGGGCCGGCTTTGAGACCCAGTACTTC.